The 32 T cell receptor beta chains below were found in one sample sequenced in a study of molecular identifiers for immune sequencing clone quantification. TCRdb processed the PCR reads anew with MiXCR; each CDR3 protein has one entry. The sample consists of approximately 670,000 distinct CDR3 sequences, just under 20% of them appearing once. Source material: naive CD8+ T cells from blood, with Jurkat cell RNA spiked in. Noted subset: FACS-sorted CD8+CD4-CCR7+CD45RA+ naive T cells. These receptors were collected from a human donor in good health. Some libraries in this study had Jurkat cell RNA spiked in.

The J gene is TRBJ2-1, the V gene TRBV15, with D perhaps matching TRBD1 or TRBD2 (5 bases each). Between the trimmed V and J ends, which lost 5 bases and 4 bases, there was a span of 12 bases. CDR1 is LNHNV, CDR2 YYDKDF, per germline (reference sequence). The CDR3 covers 14 residues. The CDR3 DNA reads TGTGCCACCAGCGGGGTGGGGGTATACAATGAGCAGTTCTTC. As protein: CATSGVGVYNEQFF.

Written as DNA, the CDR3 is TGTGCCAGCAGCCATAAAACCCCCTTAAGACATGAGCAGTTCTTC. It yields the protein CASSHKTPLRHEQFF. This rearrangement joins TRBV11-2 to TRBJ2-1; the D is unclear. Germline loops: CDR1 SGHAT, CDR2 FQNNGV. Trimming removed 5 bases at V and 8 bases at J, with 19 bases between. There are 15 residues in the CDR3.

This clonotype was counted ten times or more. The rearrangement links TRBV28 to TRBJ2-5, with 7 bases lining up with TRBD2. Germline V gene sequence: CDR1 MDHEN, CDR2 SYDVKM. The trim removed 3 bases at V and 4 bases at J, leaving 14 bases unmatched. The CDR3 has 17 amino acids. CDR3 nucleotides: TGTGCCAGCAGTTTTTTTGTGCAGACGGAGCGGGGAGAGACCCAGTACTTC. This translates into CASSFFVQTERGETQYF. Full variable domain (missing parts from reference TRBV28 and TRBJ2-5): DVKVTQSSRYLVKRTGEKVFLECVQDMDHENMFWYRQDPGLGLRLIYFSYDVKMKEKGDIPEGYSVSREKKERFSLILESASTNQTSMYLCASSFFVQTERGETQYFGPGTRLLVL.

This clonotype was detected only a few times. A much larger clone lies a single base off, so this may be a read error. The V gene is TRBV7-2, the J gene TRBJ2-7; the D gene is possibly TRBD2 (7 bases). CDR1 is SGHTA and CDR2 is FQGNSA in the germline V gene. Trimming took off 1 base at V and 5 bases at J, with 18 bases between the two ends. CDR3 length: 16 residues. CDR3 coding DNA: TGTGCCAGCAGCTTAGAAGGGGGGGTAGTAAGGCACGAGCAGTACTTC. This sequence encodes CASSLEGGVVRHEQYF.

This clonotype appeared many times. The V gene is TRBV4-1, the J gene TRBJ1-2, with a weak D call TRBD1 (5 bases). The V end was cut by 2 bases, the J end by 6 bases, with 7 bases between. This CDR3 is 12 amino acids long. From germline, CDR1 is MGHRA and CDR2 YSYEKL. In nucleotides, the CDR3 is TGCGCCAGCAGCCAAAAGACAGATGGCTACACCTTC. It specifies CASSQKTDGYTF.

Turning to this clonotype: This may be a read error: a much more frequent sequence differs by one nucleotide. In nucleotides, the CDR3 is TGTGCCTGGAGTTTGGACGGAGACACTGAAGTTTTCTTT. Protein: CAWSLDGDTEVFF. The rearrangement joins TRBV30 to TRBJ1-1, with D unclear. The CDR3 is made up of 13 amino acids. Looked up from germline, CDR1 is GTSNPN and CDR2 is SVGIG (reference sequence).

The genes are TRBV27 and TRBJ2-2; D perhaps matches TRBD2 (6 bases). This CDR3 contains 15 residues. Germline-derived CDR1 and CDR2 are MNHEY and SMNVEV (reference sequence). Trimming cost V 4 bases and J 6 bases, with 15 bases left between them. The chain's CDR3 is CASSSLGASAGELFF. CDR3 nucleotide sequence: TGTGCCAGCAGTTCGTTAGGAGCTAGCGCCGGGGAGCTGTTTTTT.

The gene calls are TRBV7-3 and TRBJ2-3; D remains ambiguous. CDR3 length: 14 residues. CDR1 is SGHTA, CDR2 FQGTGA, per germline. Trimming removed 5 bases from V and 1 base from J, with 10 bases in between. CDR3 in amino acids: CASSHSQGTDTQYF. CDR3 DNA sequence: TGTGCCAGCAGCCACTCTCAAGGCACAGATACGCAGTATTTT.

This clonotype was seen ten or more times. The rearrangement links TRBV28 to TRBJ2-2; D gene ambiguous. Per germline, CDR1 MDHEN and CDR2 SYDVKM. V lost 1 base and J 0 bases, leaving 6 bases between the germline ends. The CDR3 runs to 15 residues. The CDR3 sequence is CASSLFRANTGELFF. CDR3 sequence (DNA): TGTGCCAGCAGTTTATTTAGAGCGAACACCGGGGAGCTGTTTTTT.

As for this clonotype: Just one base apart from a much larger clone, this may be a read error. V is TRBV6-2 or TRBV6-3 and J is TRBJ1-2, with no clear D. CDR1 and CDR2 from the germline V gene are MNHEY and SVGEGT. CDR3 length: 13 amino acids. CDR3 sequence: CASSYLEIYGCTF. In DNA form, the CDR3 reads TGTGCCAGCAGTTACTTGGAAATCTATGGCTGCACCTTC.

V and J are TRBV10-3 and TRBJ2-5, with D possibly called TRBD1 or TRBD2 (5 bases each). The ends were cut back, 3 bases at V and 2 bases at J, with 13 bases in the middle. Germline V gene data show CDR1 as ENHRY and CDR2 as SYGVKD. The CDR3 loop spans 15 amino acids. The CDR3 nucleotides are TGTGCCATCAGTGATTGGGGGATGGCGCAAGAGACCCAGTACTTC. Translating gives CAISDWGMAQETQYF.

Comment on this clonotype: A much larger clone sits a single nucleotide away, making a read error possible. Here the CDR3 omits its conserved ending phenylalanine or tryptophan, so a read error is the likely source. V gene TRBV6-2 or TRBV6-3 combines with J gene TRBJ1-1; D gene unclear. The CDR3 runs 15 residues. The germline V and J ends were trimmed by 7 bases and 0 bases, with 15 bases remaining between them. Germline CDR1 is MNHEY and CDR2 is SVGEGT. CDR3 in DNA: TGTGCCAGCACCCTCCGGACGCTTATGAACACTGAAGCTTTCTCT. Translated: CASTLRTLMNTEAFS.

At least ten counts were recorded for this clonotype. The chain recombines TRBV4-2 with TRBJ2-7; the match to TRBD1 covers 11 bases. CDR1 is LGHNA and CDR2 is YNFKEQ in the germline V gene. This CDR3 spans 15 amino acids. The trim removed 2 bases at V and 2 bases at J, leaving 2 bases unmatched. The DNA of the CDR3 is TGTGCCAGCAGCCAACTGGGACAGGGGGCCTACGAGCAGTACTTC. It is translated as CASSQLGQGAYEQYF.

A word on this clonotype: Possible read error: a much larger clone is one base away. This chain connects TRBV7-9 to TRBJ1-1; D remains unclear. CDR1 SEHNR and CDR2 FQNEAQ come from the germline V gene (reference sequence). The CDR3 contains 12 residues. The CDR3 loop is CASSLDDLEASF. In DNA form, the CDR3 reads TGTGCCAGCAGCTTAGATGATTTAGAAGCTTCCTTT.

This clonotype was observed a handful of times. The rearrangement uses TRBV12-3 or TRBV12-4 and TRBJ1-5; D ambiguous. V lost 6 bases to trimming and J lost 6 bases, with 18 bases between them. This CDR3 is built from 15 residues. The chain's CDR3 is CASSPGRGGIQPQHF. CDR3 coding DNA: TGTGCCAGCAGCCCTGGACGGGGAGGGATTCAGCCCCAGCATTTT.

This clonotype showed up many times. V and J are TRBV12-3 or TRBV12-4 and TRBJ2-3; 8 bases are shared with TRBD2. The trim removed 3 bases at V and 3 bases at J, leaving 2 bases unmatched. CDR3 length: 14 amino acids. The CDR3: CASSFGGRTDTQYF. The CDR3 coding sequence is TGTGCCAGCAGTTTTGGCGGGAGGACAGATACGCAGTATTTT.

With regard to this clonotype: This sequence may be a read error, since a much larger clone differs from it by one base. J is TRBJ1-4 and V is TRBV28; D call uncertain. The CDR3 length is 13 residues. In germline, CDR1 is MDHEN, CDR2 SYDVKM. The CDR3 DNA reads TGTGCCAGCAGGAAGGGTAACGATGAAAAACTGGTTTTT. It is translated as CASRKGNDEKLVF.

In DNA, the CDR3 is TGTGCCAGCAGTCCAGGGTTCGGGGAGCTGTTTTTT. Translating it yields CASSPGFGELFF. This sequence joins TRBV12-3 or TRBV12-4 and TRBJ2-2; D perhaps matches TRBD1 (5 bases). The CDR3 consists of 12 residues. Trimming took off 5 bases at V and 7 bases at J, with 8 bases between the two ends.

This clonotype was found many times. The chain joins TRBV7-9 to TRBJ2-7, with TRBD1 as a possible D gene (7 bases). Trimming cost V 1 base and J 3 bases, with 16 bases left between them. Germline loops: CDR1 SEHNR, CDR2 FQNEAQ (reference sequence). This CDR3 spans 16 amino acids. CDR3 in DNA: TGTGCCAGCAGCTTAGGTCAGGGGGGAAGAAGCTACGAGCAGTACTTC. Protein: CASSLGQGGRSYEQYF.

This clonotype was observed a handful of times. The chain is built from TRBV9 and TRBJ2-1; D gene uncertain. CDR1 and CDR2 (germline): SGDLS, YYNGEE. The CDR3 is 13 amino acids. Trimming took off 2 bases at V and 8 bases at J, with 11 bases between the two ends. The CDR3 DNA sequence: TGTGCCAGCAGCGTGGCTTACTGGGATGAGCAGTTCTTC. Protein product: CASSVAYWDEQFF.

In regard to this clonotype: Given the absence of the conserved phenylalanine or tryptophan at the CDR3 end, a read error is likely. The J gene is TRBJ2-3, the V gene TRBV7-9; D possibly corresponds to TRBD1 (6 bases). The CDR3 sequence is 16 residues long. Germline V gene data show CDR1 as SEHNR and CDR2 as FQNEAQ (reference sequence). V was trimmed by 2 bases and J by 1 base, leaving 13 bases between them. This CDR3 is CASSLWSDSRTDTQYP. CDR3 bases: TGTGCCAGCAGCTTATGGTCGGACAGTCGCACAGATACGCAGTATCCT.

The gene calls are TRBV9 and TRBJ2-5; the match to TRBD1 covers 7 bases. This CDR3 region has 11 residues. Germline loops: CDR1 SGDLS, CDR2 YYNGEE. The V gene end was trimmed by 3 bases and the J gene end by 10 bases; junction bases not matched to a gene: 3. CDR3 sequence (DNA): TGTGCCAGCAGCGCCCAGGGGGACCAGTACTTC. Translation: CASSAQGDQYF.

This clonotype was detected once. This may come from a read error, since a much larger clone is one base off. The gene calls are TRBV14 and TRBJ1-2; 9 nucleotides agree with TRBD1. This CDR3 has 11 amino acids. Germline V gene lookup returns CDR1 SGHDN and CDR2 FVKESK. After removal of 10 bases from V and 8 bases from J, the junction contained 5 bases not matched to a gene. The CDR3 is CAIGQGSGYTF. The CDR3 DNA reads TGTGCCATCGGACAGGGGAGCGGCTACACCTTC.

Concerning this clonotype: Its ends do not fully match the called genes, so a read error is possible. J is TRBJ2-1 and V is TRBV20-1; maybe TRBD2 (6 bases). Germline V lookup: CDR1 DFQATT, CDR2 SNEGSKA (reference sequence). The CDR3 sequence is 12 residues long. The CDR3, as DNA: TGCAGTGCTAGGAGACTAGTTTATGAGCTGTTCTTC. Amino acid sequence: CSARRLVYELFF.

Remarks on this clonotype: A clone one base away is much larger, so this may be a read error. V and J are TRBV12-3 or TRBV12-4 and TRBJ1-1; no definite D call. CDR3 size: 12 residues. CDR3 residues: CASSFVSTEALF. The DNA for the CDR3 is TGTGCCAGCAGTTTCGTGTCCACTGAAGCTCTCTTT.

On this clonotype: A read error may produce the germline difference seen at one junction end. This rearrangement joins TRBV19 to TRBJ2-3; no clear D gene. Germline CDR1 reads LNHDA; CDR2 reads SQIVND (reference sequence). CDR3 size: 15 residues. The CDR3: CASSLDLVGTDTQYF. The CDR3 DNA follows: TGTGCCAGTAGTCTAGATCTGGTGGGGACAGATACGCAGTATTTT.

This clonotype was detected many times. The rearrangement uses TRBV4-1 and TRBJ1-1; a possible D gene is TRBD1 (6 bases). With 0 bases removed from V and 0 bases from J, the gap between germline ends came to 11 bases. This CDR3 contains 16 residues. Germline V gene lookup returns CDR1 MGHRA and CDR2 YSYEKL. The chain's CDR3 is CASSQDGQSMNTEAFF. DNA of the CDR3: TGCGCCAGCAGCCAAGATGGACAGTCTATGAACACTGAAGCTTTCTTT.

Of note for this clonotype: This sequence may be a read error, since a much larger clone differs from it by one base. The chain has TRBV27 and TRBJ1-1, with a tentative D call TRBD1 (6 bases). Trimming took 5 bases from V and 7 from J, leaving 26 bases between them. This CDR3 has 17 residues. CDR1 MNHEY and CDR2 SMNVEV come from the germline V gene (reference sequence). CDR3 in DNA: TGTGCCAGCAGTCCAGACGTGTCGGGGGGCGCATTTAGTGAAGCTTTCTTT. Translation: CASSPDVSGGAFSEAFF.

This clonotype occurred many times. V and J are TRBV13 and TRBJ1-1, with 8 bases identical to TRBD1. Germline CDR1 and CDR2: PRHDT and FYEKMQ (reference sequence). Germline trimming cut 5 bases from V and 0 bases from J; bases unmatched to any gene: 2. The CDR3 spans 14 residues. As DNA, the CDR3 is TGTGCCAGCAGCCCCAGGGGGCTGAACACTGAAGCTTTCTTT. The encoded protein is CASSPRGLNTEAFF.

Regarding this clonotype: A single base separates this from a much larger clone, so it may be a read error. This chain links TRBV19 with TRBJ1-1; D possibly corresponds to TRBD1 (5 bases). The CDR3 totals 15 residues. CDR1 and CDR2 (germline): LNHDA, SQIVND (reference sequence). Trimming removed 11 bases from V and 2 bases from J, with 21 bases in between. CDR3 amino acids: CAGTPGTRSNTEAFF. The DNA for the CDR3 is TGTGCCGGTACACCGGGGACGAGGAGTAACACTGAAGCTTTCTTT. Full variable domain (remainder filled in from reference TRBV19 and TRBJ1-1): DGGITQSPKYLFRKEGQNVTLSCEQNLNHDAMYWYRQDPGQGLRLIYYSQIVNDFQKGDIAEGYSVSREKKESFPLTVTSAQKNPTAFYLCAGTPGTRSNTEAFFGQGTRLTVV.

This clonotype was seen once. V is TRBV7-2 and J is TRBJ1-2; 7 nucleotides line up with TRBD1. J was trimmed by 4 bases and V by 5 bases; bases with no gene match: 16. The CDR3 has 17 amino acids. Germline V lookup: CDR1 SGHTA, CDR2 FQGNSA. CDR3 coding DNA: TGTGCCAGCAGCAATAGCGGGCGCGACAGGGCCTTCTATGGCTACACCTTC. It encodes CASSNSGRDRAFYGYTF.

This clonotype was observed a handful of times. The rearrangement uses TRBV12-3 or TRBV12-4 and TRBJ2-2; D unclear. The CDR3 spans 16 residues. V dropped 5 bases and J dropped 0 bases, with 13 bases sitting between them. DNA for the CDR3: TGTGCCAGCAGTAATGTTGGAAAACCGAACACCGGGGAGCTGTTTTTT. It translates to CASSNVGKPNTGELFF.